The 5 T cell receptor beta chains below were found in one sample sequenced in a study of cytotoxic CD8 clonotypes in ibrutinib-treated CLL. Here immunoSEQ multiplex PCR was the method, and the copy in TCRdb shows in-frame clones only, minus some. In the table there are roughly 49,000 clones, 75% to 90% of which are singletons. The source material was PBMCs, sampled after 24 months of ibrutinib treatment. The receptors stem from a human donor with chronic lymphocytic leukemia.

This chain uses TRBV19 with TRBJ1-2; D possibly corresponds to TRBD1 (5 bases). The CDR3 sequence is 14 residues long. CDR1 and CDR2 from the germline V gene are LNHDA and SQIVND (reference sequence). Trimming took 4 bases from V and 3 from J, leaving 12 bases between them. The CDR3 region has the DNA TGTGCCAGTAGTAGGAGACAGAATTACTATGGCTACACCTTC. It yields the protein CASSRRQNYYGYTF.

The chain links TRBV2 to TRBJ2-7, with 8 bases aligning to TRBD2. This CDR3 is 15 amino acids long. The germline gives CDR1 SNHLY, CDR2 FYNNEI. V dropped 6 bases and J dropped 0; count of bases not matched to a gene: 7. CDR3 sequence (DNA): TGTGCCAGCAGCTCCAGCGGGAGTAGCTCCTACGAGCAGTACTTC. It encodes CASSSSGSSSYEQYF.

Here the CDR3 DNA reads TGTGCCAGCAGCCCTCTGACAGGGGGCCAAGAGACCCAGTACTTC. Encoded protein: CASSPLTGGQETQYF. V usage is TRBV5-5 and J usage is TRBJ2-5; 9 nucleotides line up with TRBD1. Per the germline V gene, CDR1 is SGHKS and CDR2 is YYEKEE (reference sequence). This CDR3 has 15 residues. V trimming: 4 bases; J trimming: 1 base; junction bases outside the gene matches: 5.

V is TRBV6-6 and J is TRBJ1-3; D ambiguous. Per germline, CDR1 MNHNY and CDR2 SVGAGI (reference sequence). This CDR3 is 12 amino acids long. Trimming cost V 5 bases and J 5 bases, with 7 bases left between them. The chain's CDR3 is CASSLPRNTIYF. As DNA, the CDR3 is TGTGCCAGCAGTCTCCCAAGAAACACCATATATTTT.

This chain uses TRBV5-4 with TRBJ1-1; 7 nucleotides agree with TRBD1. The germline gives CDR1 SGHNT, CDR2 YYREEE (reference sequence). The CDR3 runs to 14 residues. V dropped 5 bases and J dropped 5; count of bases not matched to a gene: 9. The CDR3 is CASRMGQLGTEAFF. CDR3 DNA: TGTGCCAGCAGGATGGGACAGCTTGGGACTGAAGCTTTCTTT.